The next 23 T cell receptor beta chains were all read from a single sample in a study of blood T cell repertoires in COVID-19. The method was immunoSEQ multiplex PCR; TCRdb's version includes in-frame clones alone and lacks a portion of them. The table shows 110,000 to 150,000 clones, with 75% to 90% occurring only once. Sequenced: peripheral blood. The receptor set was obtained from a woman aged 60-70 years with active COVID-19.

The chain links TRBV7-9 to TRBJ2-4, with D maybe TRBD1 (6 bases). Trimming removed 5 bases at V and 3 bases at J, with 23 bases between. Per germline, CDR1 SEHNR and CDR2 FQNEAQ (reference sequence). This CDR3 region has 18 residues. In nucleotides, the CDR3 is TGTGCCAGCAGCCCCTTCTCATTACAGGGACGGGTCAAAAACATTCAGTACTTC. Encoded protein: CASSPFSLQGRVKNIQYF.

The chain joins TRBV27 to TRBJ2-7; 9 positions match TRBD1. In germline, CDR1 is MNHEY, CDR2 SMNVEV (reference sequence). This CDR3 region has 14 residues. Trimming removed 4 bases from V and 7 bases from J; junction bases left unmatched: 8. The CDR3 coding sequence is TGTGCCAGCAGTTACGGGACAGGGTTATATGAGCAGTACTTC. Its translation is CASSYGTGLYEQYF.

V gene TRBV6-6 combines with J gene TRBJ2-1; a weak D match, TRBD2 (6 bases). Germline lookup yields CDR1 MNHNY and CDR2 SVGAGI (reference sequence). The CDR3 consists of 14 residues. V gave up 6 bases and J gave up 8 bases, with 17 bases separating them. The CDR3, as DNA: TGTGCCAGCAGCCAAGACCTAGCGAAGGATGAGCAGTTCTTC. This gives the protein CASSQDLAKDEQFF.

This clone was detected a few times. Written as DNA, the CDR3 is TGCGCCAGCGGTCCTGGGGGACTAGCGGGAGGAGGCACAGATACGCAGTATTTT. This translates into CASGPGGLAGGGTDTQYF. This chain connects TRBV5-1 to TRBJ2-3; 15 bases are a match to TRBD2. Germline values: CDR1 SGHRS, CDR2 YFSETQ. The CDR3 is 18 amino acids. V lost 7 bases and J lost 1; bases outside the gene matches: 10.

The chain is built from TRBV30 and TRBJ1-6; TRBD1 agrees at 7 bases. The CDR3 is 17 amino acids. Unmatched junction bases numbered 10, after V lost 0 bases and J lost 5 bases. Germline CDR1 GTSNPN, CDR2 SVGIG (reference sequence). In DNA form, the CDR3 reads TGTGCCTGGAGTGTACGGGACAGCGTTTCAAATAATTCACCCCTCCACTTT. Its translation is CAWSVRDSVSNNSPLHF.

The V and J genes are TRBV27 and TRBJ1-6; TRBD1 agrees at 11 bases. Germline values: CDR1 MNHEY, CDR2 SMNVEV (reference sequence). The CDR3 covers 15 residues. V lost 4 bases to trimming and J lost 7 bases; unmatched junction nucleotides: 3. The CDR3 sequence: CASSSGTGGNSPLHF. The CDR3 DNA reads as TGTGCCAGCAGTTCCGGGACAGGGGGAAATTCACCCCTCCACTTT.

This rearrangement joins TRBV9 to TRBJ2-3; D is possibly TRBD1 (5 bases). The CDR3 has 16 amino acids. The V gene lost 2 bases and the J gene lost 0 bases, with 13 bases spanning the gap. The germline CDR1 and CDR2 sequences are SGDLS and YYNGEE. The CDR3, as DNA: TGTGCCAGCAGCGTTGGACACCTTGCTAGCACAGATACGCAGTATTTT. Translation: CASSVGHLASTDTQYF.

The chain employs TRBV3-1 (or the pseudogene TRBV3-2) and TRBJ1-3; D might be TRBD1 (6 bases). V was clipped by 2 bases and J by 4 bases, with 9 bases between them. This CDR3 has 14 amino acids. Germline-derived CDR1 and CDR2 are LGHDT and YNNKEL (reference sequence). The CDR3 region has the DNA TGTGCCAGCAGCCAACAGGGGAAGGGAAACACCATATATTTT. Translating it yields CASSQQGKGNTIYF.

This chain uses TRBV5-1 with TRBJ1-4; 11 bases line up with TRBD1. Unmatched junction bases numbered 9, after V lost 4 bases and J lost 7 bases. Germline values: CDR1 SGHRS, CDR2 YFSETQ. The CDR3 consists of 16 residues. CDR3 in amino acids: CASSLTGTGGGEKLFF. CDR3 nucleotide sequence: TGCGCCAGCAGCCTGACCGGGACAGGGGGAGGTGAAAAACTGTTTTTT.

The chain has TRBV6-6 and TRBJ1-5, with D possibly being TRBD1 (5 bases). Germline V gives CDR1 MNHNY, CDR2 SVGAGI (reference sequence). V was clipped by 2 bases and J by 3 bases, with 14 bases between them. The CDR3 has 16 amino acids. The CDR3 coding sequence is TGTGCCAGCAGTTACGTCCCGGACATTTTCAATCAGCCCCAGCATTTT. Encoded protein: CASSYVPDIFNQPQHF.

This clone appeared a few times. V is TRBV7-2 and J is TRBJ2-5; D is perhaps TRBD2 (5 bases). Trimming shortened V by 1 base and J by 4 bases, and 10 bases separated the two germline ends. Germline V gives CDR1 SGHTA, CDR2 FQGNSA. This CDR3 contains 14 residues. CDR3 loop: CASSLGTSIETQYF. CDR3 sequence (DNA): TGTGCCAGCAGCTTAGGGACTTCGATAGAGACCCAGTACTTC.

The genes are TRBV23-1 and TRBJ1-5; the match to TRBD1 covers 7 bases. TRBV23-1 is noted as an ORF with a role that remains uncertain. With 2 bases clipped from V and 0 bases from J, the junction kept 10 bases outside the gene matches. This CDR3 spans 18 amino acids. This chain's CDR3 is CASSQRDSRQYSNQPQHF. CDR3 bases: TGCGCCAGCAGTCAACGGGACAGTAGACAATATAGCAATCAGCCCCAGCATTTT.

The CDR3 sequence: CASSVGNRKETQYF. As DNA, the CDR3 is TGTGCCAGCAGCGTAGGAAACAGGAAAGAGACCCAGTACTTC. The chain joins TRBV9 to TRBJ2-5, with D possibly TRBD1 on 5 matching bases. Germline-derived CDR1 and CDR2 are SGDLS and YYNGEE. This CDR3 region has 14 residues. Trimming cost V 0 bases and J 3 bases, with 9 bases left between them.

V and J are TRBV19 and TRBJ2-5; 7 bases agree with TRBD1. After removal of 8 bases from V and 1 base from J, the junction contained 4 bases not matched to a gene. CDR1 and CDR2 (germline): LNHDA, SQIVND (reference sequence). This CDR3 comprises 13 residues. The CDR3 loop reads CASSQGTQETQYF. The CDR3 DNA reads as TGTGCCAGTTCACAGGGGACCCAAGAGACCCAGTACTTC.

The chain employs TRBV3-1 (or the pseudogene TRBV3-2) and TRBJ2-5; no clear D gene. The CDR3 has 12 amino acids. Trimming removed 0 bases from V and 5 bases from J, with 4 bases in between. Looked up from germline, CDR1 is LGHDT and CDR2 is YNNKEL (reference sequence). CDR3 coding DNA: TGTGCCAGCAGCCAAGATTCGGAGACCCAGTACTTC. Amino acids: CASSQDSETQYF.

The chain is built from TRBV3-1 (or the pseudogene TRBV3-2) and TRBJ2-7; TRBD2 aligns across 13 bases. Trimming removed 4 bases from V and 8 bases from J; junction bases left unmatched: 11. Per germline, CDR1 LGHDT and CDR2 YNNKEL (reference sequence). The CDR3 is made up of 16 amino acids. The CDR3 loop is CASSLGLAGVSRKQYF. CDR3 in DNA: TGTGCCAGCAGCCTCGGACTAGCGGGGGTGTCTAGGAAGCAGTACTTC.

The table lists this clone with a count of one. The V call is TRBV9, the J call TRBJ2-1, with 9 positions matching TRBD2. Per germline, CDR1 SGDLS and CDR2 YYNGEE. This CDR3 comprises 16 residues. With V trimmed by 2 bases and J by 7 bases, 10 bases remained unmatched. The CDR3 region is CASSVIAGAMGNEQFF. CDR3 nucleotides: TGTGCCAGCAGCGTTATAGCGGGAGCGATGGGAAATGAGCAGTTCTTC.

There are a few counts of this clone. The V and J genes are TRBV7-2 and TRBJ2-1; 7 bases map to TRBD1. Germline trimming cut 5 bases from V and 2 bases from J; bases unmatched to any gene: 6. The CDR3 sequence is 15 residues long. CDR1 is SGHTA and CDR2 is FQGNSA in the germline V gene. The CDR3 DNA reads as TGTGCCAGCAGCCTCGGGACAGTCCCCTACAATGAGCAGTTCTTC. Translated, it gives CASSLGTVPYNEQFF.

The chain couples TRBV19 to TRBJ1-1; 10 positions match TRBD1. V lost 0 bases, J lost 5 bases, and 3 bases stayed unmatched. Per germline, CDR1 LNHDA and CDR2 SQIVND (reference sequence). The CDR3 spans 15 residues. The CDR3 DNA follows: TGTGCCAGTAGTATAGAGGACAGGGGGGATACTGAAGCTTTCTTT. It translates to CASSIEDRGDTEAFF.

The chain is built from TRBV7-9 and TRBJ1-5; TRBD1 might be the D (5 bases). The germline V gene has CDR1 SEHNR and CDR2 FQNEAQ (reference sequence). Trimming removed 6 bases from V and 4 bases from J, with 16 bases in between. The CDR3 sequence is 15 residues long. The CDR3 region has the DNA TGTGCCAGCAGTCCAGCCGGGACTGGAAATCAGCCCCAGCATTTT. It is translated as CASSPAGTGNQPQHF.

The chain is built from TRBV9 and TRBJ2-1; 10 bases fit TRBD2. The CDR3 length is 16 residues. Germline-derived CDR1 and CDR2 are SGDLS and YYNGEE. Trimming removed 2 bases from V and 6 bases from J; junction bases left unmatched: 8. The CDR3 loop is CASSVRSGREGNEQFF. CDR3 bases: TGTGCCAGCAGCGTTAGAAGCGGGAGGGAGGGCAATGAGCAGTTCTTC.

The chain is built from TRBV3-1 (or the pseudogene TRBV3-2) and TRBJ2-7; TRBD2 matches at 11 bases. In germline, CDR1 is LGHDT, CDR2 YNNKEL (reference sequence). This CDR3 spans 15 amino acids. The V and J ends lost 1 base and 4 bases, in that order; junction bases with no gene match: 3. CDR3 nucleotide sequence: TGTGCCAGCAGCCAAGTTGGGACTAGCGGTTACGAGCAGTACTTC. Its translation is CASSQVGTSGYEQYF.

This chain links TRBV5-1 with TRBJ2-2, with a weak D call TRBD2 (6 bases). The CDR3 is 15 amino acids. V was trimmed by 4 bases and J by 0 bases, leaving 10 bases between them. Germline loops: CDR1 SGHRS, CDR2 YFSETQ. CDR3: CASSTGTSNTGELFF. In DNA form, the CDR3 reads TGCGCCAGCAGCACCGGGACTTCGAACACCGGGGAGCTGTTTTTT.